Each of the 2 T cell receptor beta chains below was sequenced from the same sample in a study of CD8 T cells in ankylosing spondylitis. TCRdb passed the 5' RACE reads through MiXCR, listing each CDR3 protein once. The sample includes approximately 110,000 distinct CDR3 sequences, less than 25% of them seen just once. Sequenced: synovial fluid, either unsorted or a sorted T cell fraction (not recorded which). These receptors originate from a male donor with ankylosing spondylitis.

This clonotype was detected only once. The junction differs from germline at one of its ends, possibly a read error. J is TRBJ2-6 and V is TRBV3-1; D may be TRBD1 (6 bases). Germline V gene sequence: CDR1 LGHDT, CDR2 YNNKEL (reference sequence). This CDR3 has 18 amino acids. In nucleotides, the CDR3 is TGTGCCAGCTGCCAAGATTGGGGGCAGGGTGACGGGGCCAACGTCCTGACTTTC. Translation gives CASCQDWGQGDGANVLTF.

The rearrangement joins TRBV20-1 to TRBJ2-7, with D possibly TRBD2 on 6 matching bases. The ends were cut back, 0 bases at V and 2 bases at J, with 17 bases in the middle. This CDR3 is built from 16 residues. Germline V gene sequence: CDR1 DFQATT, CDR2 SNEGSKA (reference sequence). CDR3 residues: CSARDSEGWLTYEQYF. CDR3 DNA sequence: TGCAGTGCTAGAGATTCGGAGGGATGGTTAACCTACGAGCAGTACTTC.